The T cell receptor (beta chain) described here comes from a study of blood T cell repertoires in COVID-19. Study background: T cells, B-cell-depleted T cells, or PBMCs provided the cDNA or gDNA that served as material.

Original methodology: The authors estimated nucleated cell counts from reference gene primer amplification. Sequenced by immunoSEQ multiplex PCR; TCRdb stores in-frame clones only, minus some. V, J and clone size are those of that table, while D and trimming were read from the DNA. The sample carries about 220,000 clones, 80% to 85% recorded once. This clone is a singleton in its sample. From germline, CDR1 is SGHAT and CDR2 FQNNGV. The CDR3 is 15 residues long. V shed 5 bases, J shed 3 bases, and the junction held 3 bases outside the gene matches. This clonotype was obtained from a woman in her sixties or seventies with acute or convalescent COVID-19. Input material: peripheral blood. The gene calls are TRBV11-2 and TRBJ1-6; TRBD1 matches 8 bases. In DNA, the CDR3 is TGTGCCAGCAGCCCCACAGGGGGCTATAATTCACCCCTCCACTTT. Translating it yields CASSPTGGYNSPLHF.